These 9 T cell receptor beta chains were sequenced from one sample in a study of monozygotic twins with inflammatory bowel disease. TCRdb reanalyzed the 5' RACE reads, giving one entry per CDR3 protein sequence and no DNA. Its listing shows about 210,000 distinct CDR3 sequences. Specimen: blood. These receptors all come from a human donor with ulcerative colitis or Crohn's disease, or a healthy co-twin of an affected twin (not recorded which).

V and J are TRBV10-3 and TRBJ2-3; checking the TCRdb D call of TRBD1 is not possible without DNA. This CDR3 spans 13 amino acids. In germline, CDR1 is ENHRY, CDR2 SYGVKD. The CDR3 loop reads CATRGPSTDTQYF.

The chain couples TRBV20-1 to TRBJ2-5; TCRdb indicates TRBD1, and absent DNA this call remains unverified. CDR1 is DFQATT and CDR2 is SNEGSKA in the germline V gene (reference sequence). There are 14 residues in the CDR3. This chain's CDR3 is CSARDYKNRETQYF.

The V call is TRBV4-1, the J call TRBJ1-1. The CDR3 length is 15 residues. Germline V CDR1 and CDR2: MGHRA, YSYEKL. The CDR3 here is CASSQDSLETGEAFF.

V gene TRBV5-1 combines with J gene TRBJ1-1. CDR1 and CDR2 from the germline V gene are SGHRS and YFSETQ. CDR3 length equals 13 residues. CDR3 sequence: CASRVGDEAEAFF.

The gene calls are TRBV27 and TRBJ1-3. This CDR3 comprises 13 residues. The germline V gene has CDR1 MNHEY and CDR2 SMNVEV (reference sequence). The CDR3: CASSSWMGNTIYF.

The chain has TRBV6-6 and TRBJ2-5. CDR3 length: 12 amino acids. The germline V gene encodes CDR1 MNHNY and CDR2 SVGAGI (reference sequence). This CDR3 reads CASSYSGETQYF.

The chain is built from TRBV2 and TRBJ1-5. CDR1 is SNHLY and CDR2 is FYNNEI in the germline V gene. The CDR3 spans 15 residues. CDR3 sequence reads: CASSLSAKGNSPQHF. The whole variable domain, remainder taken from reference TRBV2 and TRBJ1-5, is EPEVTQTPSHQVTQMGQEVILRCVPISNHLYFYWYRQILGQKVEFLVSFYNNEISEKSEIFDDQFSVERPDGSNFTLKIRSTKLEDSAMYFCASSLSAKGNSPQHFGDGTRLSIL.

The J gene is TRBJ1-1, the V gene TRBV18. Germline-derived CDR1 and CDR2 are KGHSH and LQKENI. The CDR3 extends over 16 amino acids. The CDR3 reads CASSPVARGGGTEAFF.

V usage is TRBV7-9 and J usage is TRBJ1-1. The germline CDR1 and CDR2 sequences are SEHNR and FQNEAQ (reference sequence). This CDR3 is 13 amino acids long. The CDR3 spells CASSLGLNDEAFF.